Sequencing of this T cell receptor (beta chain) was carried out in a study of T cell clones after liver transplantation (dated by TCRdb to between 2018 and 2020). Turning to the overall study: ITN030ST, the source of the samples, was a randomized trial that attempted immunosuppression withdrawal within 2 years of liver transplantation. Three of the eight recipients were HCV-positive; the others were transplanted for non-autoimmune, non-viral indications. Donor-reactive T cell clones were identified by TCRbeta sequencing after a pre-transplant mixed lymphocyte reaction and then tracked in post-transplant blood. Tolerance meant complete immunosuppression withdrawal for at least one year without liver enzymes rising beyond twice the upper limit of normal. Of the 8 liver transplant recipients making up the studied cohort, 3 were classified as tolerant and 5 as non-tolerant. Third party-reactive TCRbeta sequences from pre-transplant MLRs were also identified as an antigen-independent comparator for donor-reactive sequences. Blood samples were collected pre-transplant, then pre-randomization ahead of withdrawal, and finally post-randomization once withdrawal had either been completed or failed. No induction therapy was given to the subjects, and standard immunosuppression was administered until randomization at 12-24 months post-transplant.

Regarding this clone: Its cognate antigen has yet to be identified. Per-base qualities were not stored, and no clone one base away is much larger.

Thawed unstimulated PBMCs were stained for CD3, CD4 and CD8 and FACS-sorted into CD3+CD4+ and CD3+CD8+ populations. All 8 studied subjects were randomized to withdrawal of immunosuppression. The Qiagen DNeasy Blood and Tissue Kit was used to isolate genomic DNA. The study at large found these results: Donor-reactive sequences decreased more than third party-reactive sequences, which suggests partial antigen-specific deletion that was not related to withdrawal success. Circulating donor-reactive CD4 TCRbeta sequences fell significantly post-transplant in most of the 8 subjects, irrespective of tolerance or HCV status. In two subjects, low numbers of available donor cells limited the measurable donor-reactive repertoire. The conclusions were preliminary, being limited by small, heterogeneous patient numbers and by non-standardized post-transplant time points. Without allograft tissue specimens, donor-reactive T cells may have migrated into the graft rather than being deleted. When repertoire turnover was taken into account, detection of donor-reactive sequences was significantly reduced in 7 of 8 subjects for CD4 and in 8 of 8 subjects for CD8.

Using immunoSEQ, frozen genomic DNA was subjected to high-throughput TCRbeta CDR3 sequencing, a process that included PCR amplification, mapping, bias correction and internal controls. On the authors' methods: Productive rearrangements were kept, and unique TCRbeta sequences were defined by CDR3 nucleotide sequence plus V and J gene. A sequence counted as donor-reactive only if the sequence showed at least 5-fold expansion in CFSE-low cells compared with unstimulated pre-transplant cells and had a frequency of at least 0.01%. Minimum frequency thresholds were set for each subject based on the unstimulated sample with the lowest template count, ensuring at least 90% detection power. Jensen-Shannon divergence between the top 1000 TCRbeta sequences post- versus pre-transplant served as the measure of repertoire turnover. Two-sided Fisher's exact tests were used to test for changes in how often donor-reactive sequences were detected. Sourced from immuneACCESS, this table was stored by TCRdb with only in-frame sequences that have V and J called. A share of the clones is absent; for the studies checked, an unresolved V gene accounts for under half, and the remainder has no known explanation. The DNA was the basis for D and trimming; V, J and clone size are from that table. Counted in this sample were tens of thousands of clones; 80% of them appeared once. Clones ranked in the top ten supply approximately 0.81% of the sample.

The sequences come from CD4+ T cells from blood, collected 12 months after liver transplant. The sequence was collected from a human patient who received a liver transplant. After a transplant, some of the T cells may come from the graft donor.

The sequenced DNA is TGTGCCAGCAGTTACTCGATGAGGGGAGGCTACGAGCAGTACTTC. This gives the protein CASSYSMRGGYEQYF. Recombination linked TRBV6-5 to TRBJ2-7, and possibly TRBD2, on 6 matching bases. The V and J ends are trimmed by 0 bases and 3 bases, leaving 12 bases between them. CDR1 and CDR2 (MNHEY, SVGAGI) derive from the germline V gene. The CDR3 holds 15 amino acids from the cysteine to the phenylalanine. Left in the record is the CDR3 DNA by itself, 45 bases read in frame from the first base.